This T cell receptor (beta chain) emerged from a study of early T cells in non-severe SARS-CoV-2 infection. Turning to the study itself: Whole-blood bulk RNA, unsorted, was sequenced, and chains were unpaired.

This clonotype was found a few times. This CDR3 has 14 amino acids. V trimming: 10 bases; J trimming: 5 bases; junction bases outside the gene matches: 8. The germline V gene has CDR1 ENHRY and CDR2 SYGVKD. MiXCR was run by TCRdb on the 5' RACE reads, yielding one entry per CDR3 protein. This table has around 25,000 distinct CDR3 sequences, less than 7% appearing once. The specimen sequenced was whole blood. The source of this sequence is an adult who was a healthcare worker with PCR-confirmed SARS-CoV-2 infection or an uninfected control (not recorded which). The V call is TRBV10-3, the J call TRBJ2-4, with 10 nucleotides matching TRBD1. CDR3 loop: CAKTGTGAQNIQYF. The DNA for the CDR3 is TGTGCCAAAACGGGGACAGGGGCACAAAACATTCAGTACTTC.